The sequence of this T cell receptor beta chain was determined in a study of T cell responses to AZD1222 COVID-19 vaccine (dated by TCRdb to the early 2020s). A note on the overall study: A total of under 250 trial participants underwent TCR sequencing, of whom about 210 had received two doses of AZD1222 and roughly 26 had received two doses of the MenACWY control vaccine. Trial participants were enrolled into age subgroups of 18-55, 56-69 and 70-plus years, which contained 148, 28 and 57 TCR-sequenced participants, respectively.

The CDR3 regions of human TCRbeta chains were subjected to immunosequencing. Turning to the authors' computational methods: TCRs in the repertoires were matched against a reference library of SARS-CoV-2-specific TCRs that had been generated with the MIRA antigen-specificity platform. Breadth was defined as the fraction of unique TCRs that were SARS-CoV-2-associated. Depth was defined as the fraction of total T cells that were SARS-CoV-2-associated. Each spike-specific TCR was assigned to its reactive spike region and to a CD4 or CD8 class using the MIRA data. Log10-transformed breadth and depth values were compared by one-way ANOVA with Sidak's multiple comparisons tests. Entries here come from immuneACCESS through TCRdb and include only in-frame sequences with V and J called. Some clones fail to appear in such tables; in the studies checked, an unresolved V gene covers under half of the shortfall, and the cause of the remainder is unknown. From that table come the V and J calls and clone size; the DNA was used to work out D and trimming. This sample holds about 96,000 clones; 91% were observed only once. Less than 5.5% of the sample is in the top ten clones.

According to the germline V gene, CDR1 reads SGHRS and CDR2 reads YFSETQ. V and J are trimmed by 4 bases and 4 bases, and the gene matches miss 10 bases of the junction. The CDR3 runs 16 amino acids, cysteine and phenylalanine included. The entry retains the CDR3 DNA only, 48 bases that are in frame from base 1. Results and caveats for the whole study, not just this receptor: CD4 TCRs associated with the vaccine covered the entire spike protein, and the dominant responses were in regions 160-218 and 743-854. Because no day 14 peak-response samples were available, repertoires were characterized only after the peak T cell response. After two AZD1222 doses, both the breadth and the depth of spike-specific TCRs were significantly higher than at day 0 and than in MenACWY recipients. Participants were mostly white British and included more females than males, and it was suggested by the authors that clonal diversity may have been underestimated. Reportedly, close to half of the unique spike-specific TCRs recognized epitopes lying outside the regions that are mutated in the B.1.351 and B.1.1.7 variants. In the small 56-69-year group, the increase in depth fell short of significance, most likely because of low power. Conclusions about previously exposed vaccinees are limited because only six or seven AZD1222 recipients were SARS-CoV-2 seropositive at baseline.

A remark on this clone: The antigen this receptor binds is unknown. There are no base qualities to consult, and no much larger clone falls within one base.

The time point label for this specimen denotes: baseline before first vaccination. What this sample's treatment or condition label stands for: meningococcal conjugate vaccine given as trial control. Vaccinee samples were obtained from the UK trials COV001 and COV002, which included a single-blind randomized controlled phase 2/3 trial of AZD1222 (ChAdOx1 nCoV-19) in healthy adults. For TCRbeta chain sequencing, PBMC samples were collected from trial participants at day 0 and at day 28 after the second dose. The sequence derives from an adult in good health. The sequenced sample was peripheral blood, obtained on day 0 of MenACWY control vaccination. The receptor chain draws on TRBV5-1 and TRBJ2-3, with TRBD2 matching 9 junction bases. This receptor has the CDR3 CASSQGLAARADTQYF. The nucleotide sequence reads as follows: TGCGCCAGCAGCCAGGGACTAGCTGCCAGAGCAGATACGCAGTATTTT.